The 27 T cell receptor beta chains given below trace back to one sample, sequenced in a study of CD8+ T cells in alopecia areata (dated by TCRdb to 2017 to 2018). Sample time point, as interpreted from the label and publication: more than 3 weeks on oral tofacitinib. This sample's treatment or condition label indicates: oral pan-JAK inhibitor, 5-10 mg twice daily. The library was made by the immunoSEQ multiplex PCR assay. RNA was extracted from all samples and reverse transcribed into cDNA as template for TCR sequencing. TCRdb limited this immuneACCESS table to in-frame rearrangements with V and J called. A share of clones is missing; checked studies link under half to unresolved V genes, and the rest is unexplained. The sample records 200,000 to 250,000 clones, about three fifths of which are singletons. The biggest ten clones account for 1.5% to 2% of the sample. Material: CD4+ T cells sorted from blood, obtained at week 4, from a patient treated with tofacitinib. These receptors originate from a human donor with alopecia areata.

The chain combines TRBV9 with TRBJ1-1; D is unresolved. V was shortened by 3 bases and J by 5 bases, with 17 bases between the two germline ends. The CDR3 has 15 residues. Germline CDR1 is SGDLS and CDR2 is YYNGEE. CDR3 nucleotide sequence: TGTGCCAGCAGCGCGCGTTCGGGTATGGGGACTGAAGCTTTCTTT. Translated: CASSARSGMGTEAFF.

This sequence joins TRBV7-8 and TRBJ1-4; D remains unclear. The CDR3 contains 12 residues. Trimming cost V 3 bases and J 4 bases, with 3 bases left between them. Germline CDR1 SGHVS, CDR2 FQNEAQ. CDR3 DNA sequence: TGTGCCAGCAGCTTGGTTAATGAAAAACTGTTTTTT. Translating it yields CASSLVNEKLFF.

The chain employs TRBV4-3 and TRBJ1-2; D is unresolved. The CDR3 spans 13 residues. With 1 base removed from V and 7 bases from J, the gap between germline ends came to 10 bases. Germline-derived CDR1 and CDR2 are LGHNA and YSLEER. Here the CDR3 DNA reads TGCGCCAGCAGCCAAGTGGAAGGCTCTGGCTACACCTTC. The encoded protein is CASSQVEGSGYTF.

The chain couples TRBV5-6 to TRBJ1-3; weak D call: TRBD1 (5 bases). This CDR3 has 14 residues. Looked up from germline, CDR1 is SGHDT and CDR2 is YYEEEE. Trimming took 4 bases from V and 4 from J, leaving 12 bases between them. The CDR3 DNA sequence: TGTGCCAGCAGCCTGGGACTAGGAGGAAACACCATATATTTT. It is translated as CASSLGLGGNTIYF.

The CDR3 bases are TGTGCCACCGGGCTCGAAAAACTGTTTTTT. Translating gives CATGLEKLFF. The chain combines TRBV25-1 with TRBJ1-4, with D hard to call. V lost 10 bases to trimming and J lost 8 bases, with 8 bases between them. The CDR3 consists of 10 residues. Germline V gives CDR1 MGHDK, CDR2 SYGVNS.

This chain connects TRBV18 to TRBJ2-3, with D perhaps matching TRBD2 (7 bases). V gave up 3 bases and J gave up 2 bases, with 12 bases separating them. The CDR3 runs to 15 residues. Germline V CDR1 and CDR2: KGHSH, LQKENI. The DNA of the CDR3 is TGTGCCAGCTCACCGAAGGGGGGGTCCACAGATACGCAGTATTTT. Translation: CASSPKGGSTDTQYF.

This clone came up once. This chain links TRBV10-2 with TRBJ1-6; D unresolved. Germline-derived CDR1 and CDR2 are WSHSY and SAAADI. The CDR3 totals 13 residues. V was trimmed by 4 bases and J by 7 bases, leaving 8 bases between them. The CDR3 loop is CASSGQLNSPLHF. CDR3 sequence (DNA): TGCGCCAGCAGTGGGCAGTTAAATTCACCCCTCCACTTT.

The genes are TRBV29-1 and TRBJ1-4; no definite D call. This CDR3 has 12 residues. Between the trimmed V and J ends, which lost 5 bases and 8 bases, there was a span of 12 bases. The V gene's germline CDR1 is SQVTM and CDR2 ANQGSEA. In DNA form, the CDR3 reads TGCAGCGTTAAAGCCTTAGGGGAAAAACTGTTTTTT. As protein: CSVKALGEKLFF.

The table lists this clone with a few counts. The rearrangement joins TRBV11-2 to TRBJ2-2, with 8 bases that match TRBD1. Germline V CDR1 and CDR2: SGHAT, FQNNGV. This CDR3 region has 14 residues. Trimming removed 3 bases from V and 5 bases from J; junction bases left unmatched: 2. CDR3 in DNA: TGTGCCAGCAGCTTCCAGGGGGCAACCGGGGAGCTGTTTTTT. Its protein product is CASSFQGATGELFF.

The rearrangement joins TRBV29-1 to TRBJ2-1; possibly TRBD1 for D (5 bases). This CDR3 has 14 amino acids. Germline V gene sequence: CDR1 SQVTM, CDR2 ANQGSEA. V lost 6 bases to trimming and J lost 12 bases, with 24 bases between them. The CDR3 DNA reads TGCAGCGTGGGGCAGGCCGTAGAATGGTGGAGGCAGTTCTTC. It yields the protein CSVGQAVEWWRQFF.

This sequence joins TRBV9 and TRBJ1-2, with 7 bases fitting TRBD1. V dropped 3 bases and J dropped 5; count of bases not matched to a gene: 10. The CDR3 length is 15 residues. CDR1 is SGDLS, CDR2 YYNGEE, per germline. The CDR3 reads CASSAFDRVEYGYTF. DNA for the CDR3: TGTGCCAGCAGCGCGTTCGACAGGGTGGAATATGGCTACACCTTC. Combining the CDR3 with reference TRBV9 and TRBJ1-2 gives the whole variable domain DSGVTQTPKHLITATGQRVTLRCSPRSGDLSVYWYQQSLDQGLQFLIQYYNGEERAKGNILERFSAQQFPDLHSELNLSSLELGDSALYFCASSAFDRVEYGYTFGSGTRLTVV.

This clone appeared a few times. The CDR3, as DNA: TGTGCCAGCACTCCAGGGGGCGGACAGCCCCAGCATTTT. Residues: CASTPGGGQPQHF. The chain recombines TRBV2 with TRBJ1-5; 8 nucleotides align to TRBD1. The CDR3 is made up of 13 amino acids. Losses at the gene ends were 7 bases for V and 7 bases for J; bases not matched to a gene: 6. Germline V CDR1 and CDR2: SNHLY, FYNNEI.

The J gene is TRBJ1-1, the V gene TRBV29-1; perhaps TRBD1 as D (6 bases). V lost 8 bases and J lost 7, with 20 bases in between. Per the germline V gene, CDR1 is SQVTM and CDR2 is ANQGSEA. The CDR3 has 13 residues. CDR3: CSSEGVNRFEAFF. The CDR3 region has the DNA TGCAGCTCAGAGGGGGTGAACAGGTTTGAAGCTTTCTTT.

This chain links TRBV4-3 with TRBJ1-2; 7 nucleotides agree with TRBD1. Per the germline V gene, CDR1 is LGHNA and CDR2 is YSLEER. CDR3 size: 15 residues. V shed 4 bases, J shed 2 bases, and the junction held 7 bases outside the gene matches. The CDR3 sequence: CASSRNRDSNYGYTF. The CDR3 DNA reads TGCGCCAGCAGCCGCAACCGGGACAGCAACTATGGCTACACCTTC.

V and J are TRBV14 and TRBJ2-2, with no clear D. CDR3 size: 14 residues. Per germline, CDR1 SGHDN and CDR2 FVKESK. V was shortened by 4 bases and J by 1 base, with 7 bases between the two germline ends. CDR3 in amino acids: CASSRGRNTGELFF. The CDR3 nucleotides read TGTGCCAGCAGCCGTGGACGGAACACCGGGGAGCTGTTTTTT.

The chain couples TRBV6-1 to TRBJ1-5, with D tentatively TRBD1 (6 bases). Per germline, CDR1 MNHNS and CDR2 SASEGT. This CDR3 has 13 residues. Trimming shortened V by 6 bases and J by 7 bases, and 13 bases separated the two germline ends. DNA of the CDR3: TGTGCCAGCAGCCTACAGGGAGGCCAGCCCCAGCATTTT. Residues: CASSLQGGQPQHF.

The V gene is TRBV5-1, the J gene TRBJ2-5; D is perhaps TRBD2 (6 bases). The ends were cut back, 0 bases at V and 2 bases at J, with 11 bases in the middle. CDR1 and CDR2 from the germline V gene are SGHRS and YFSETQ. There are 15 residues in the CDR3. DNA for the CDR3: TGCGCCAGCAGCTTGGGGAGAAGCGGGCAAGAGACCCAGTACTTC. Translated, it gives CASSLGRSGQETQYF.

The CDR3 reads CASSFQYNEQFF. The CDR3 DNA sequence: TGCGCCAGCAGCTTTCAGTACAATGAGCAGTTCTTC. The V call is TRBV5-1, the J call TRBJ2-1; D is uncertain. This CDR3 is built from 12 residues. The germline V gene encodes CDR1 SGHRS and CDR2 YFSETQ. Trimming removed 2 bases from V and 4 bases from J, with 4 bases in between. Using reference TRBV5-1 and TRBJ2-1 for the parts outside the CDR3, the full variable domain is KAGVTQTPRYLIKTRGQQVTLSCSPISGHRSVSWYQQTPGQGLQFLFEYFSETQRNKGNFPGRFSGRQFSNSRSEMNVSTLELGDSALYLCASSFQYNEQFFGPGTRLTVL.

This clone was counted between two and nine times. The chain is built from TRBV29-1 and TRBJ2-1; 11 bases are a match to TRBD1. This CDR3 has 14 amino acids. Germline V CDR1 and CDR2: SQVTM, ANQGSEA. Trimming at V came to 7 bases and at J to 2 bases, leaving 4 bases not matched to a gene. Here the CDR3 DNA reads TGCAGCGCTATGGGACAGGGGGCCTACAATGAGCAGTTCTTC. Its protein product is CSAMGQGAYNEQFF.

The V gene is TRBV30, the J gene TRBJ2-5; no clear D. Germline CDR1 GTSNPN, CDR2 SVGIG (reference sequence). Deletions cut 1 base from V and 1 base from J, with 13 bases between. The CDR3 contains 15 residues. Here the CDR3 DNA reads TGTGCCTGGAGTGAGAAAGAGTCCTTCCAAGAGACCCAGTACTTC. This sequence encodes CAWSEKESFQETQYF.

The genes are TRBV13 and TRBJ1-1; D gene uncertain. The germline gives CDR1 PRHDT, CDR2 FYEKMQ (reference sequence). This CDR3 spans 16 amino acids. Trimming removed 0 bases from V and 1 base from J, with 12 bases in between. The CDR3, as DNA: TGTGCCAGCAGCTTAGGAGATTCCGGAGCGAACACTGAAGCTTTCTTT. It yields the protein CASSLGDSGANTEAFF.

The chain joins TRBV6-4 to TRBJ2-1; no reliable D call. This CDR3 comprises 13 residues. V lost 3 bases to trimming and J lost 1 base, with 4 bases between them. Germline lookup yields CDR1 MRHNA and CDR2 SNTAGT. Here the CDR3 DNA reads TGTGCCAGCAGTGATACATCCTACAATGAGCAGTTCTTC. This codes for CASSDTSYNEQFF.

V usage is TRBV6-5 and J usage is TRBJ1-6; D is possibly TRBD1 (5 bases). V lost 0 bases and J 5 bases, leaving 11 bases between the germline ends. The germline V gene encodes CDR1 MNHEY and CDR2 SVGAGI. The CDR3 has 16 amino acids. In DNA form, the CDR3 reads TGTGCCAGCAGTTACTCGAAAGGCAGGGATAATTCACCCCTCCACTTT. It is translated as CASSYSKGRDNSPLHF.

This sequence joins TRBV30 and TRBJ1-2; a possible D gene is TRBD1 (5 bases). Germline CDR1 reads GTSNPN; CDR2 reads SVGIG (reference sequence). Trimming stripped 0 bases from V and 4 bases from J, with 9 bases between. The CDR3 has 13 amino acids. CDR3 DNA sequence: TGTGCCTGGAGTGTAAATCAGGGCTATGGCTACACCTTC. It encodes CAWSVNQGYGYTF.

The chain carries TRBV29-1 and TRBJ1-5; D uncertain. This CDR3 spans 13 amino acids. Trimming took off 3 bases at V and 3 bases at J, with 9 bases between the two ends. The germline V gene has CDR1 SQVTM and CDR2 ANQGSEA. CDR3 region: CSVDTPINQPQHF. The CDR3 coding sequence is TGCAGCGTTGATACACCGATCAATCAGCCCCAGCATTTT.

The rearrangement links TRBV7-2 to TRBJ2-5; D perhaps matches TRBD1 (5 bases). This CDR3 contains 16 residues. CDR1 is SGHTA, CDR2 FQGNSA, per germline. Trimming removed 2 bases from V and 2 bases from J, with 15 bases in between. The CDR3 spells CASSLSTVPTQETQYF. DNA for the CDR3: TGTGCCAGCAGCTTATCGACAGTACCTACTCAAGAGACCCAGTACTTC.

This rearrangement joins TRBV5-5 to TRBJ1-5, with a possible D match to TRBD1 (5 bases). Trimming took off 3 bases at V and 7 bases at J, with 11 bases between the two ends. This CDR3 is 13 amino acids long. The V gene's germline CDR1 is SGHKS and CDR2 YYEKEE (reference sequence). CDR3 sequence (DNA): TGTGCCAGCAGCTGGGACTATTCCCAGCCCCAGCATTTT. As protein: CASSWDYSQPQHF.